This T cell receptor beta chain was sequenced in a study of response to subunit inactivated influenza vaccine. Germline CDR1 reads SGHTA; CDR2 reads FQGNSA. This CDR3 comprises 12 residues. Trimming cost V 3 bases and J 11 bases; bases outside gene matches: 3. This clonotype was counted ten times or more. The antigen is not known. Study-wide findings and caveats: T cells newly recruited by each seasonal influenza vaccination are few, the authors suggested.

In TCRdb, the RT-PCR reads were re-called with MiXCR into one record per CDR3 protein. The sample includes 500,000 to 550,000 distinct CDR3 sequences, 6% to 9% of them seen just once. The sample consisted of PBMCs from blood, taken around 2 years after vaccination. The genes are TRBV7-2 and TRBJ1-1; TRBD1 agrees at 10 bases. The TCR was taken from a man aged 50 to 69 who received an inactivated influenza vaccine. Here the CDR3 reads CASSLDRGTAFF. CDR3 in DNA: TGTGCCAGCAGCTTGGACAGGGGGACGGCTTTCTTT.